The 10 T cell receptor beta chains in this list originate from one sample, sequenced in a study of blood T cell repertoires in COVID-19. Profiling relied on immunoSEQ multiplex PCR, and the TCRdb table lists in-frame clones only, not all of them. Of under 80,000 clones listed, under 85% are singletons. The sequencing input was peripheral blood. These receptors were obtained from a man between 60 and 75 years old with COVID-19, enrolled during active disease.

V and J are TRBV10-3 and TRBJ1-1; D is ambiguous. Germline V lookup: CDR1 ENHRY, CDR2 SYGVKD. This CDR3 has 13 residues. The V gene lost 0 bases and the J gene lost 7 bases, with 9 bases spanning the gap. Here the CDR3 DNA reads TGTGCCATCAGTGAGTCCCGGGAGGGTGAAGCTTTCTTT. Translated, it gives CAISESREGEAFF.

In DNA form, the CDR3 reads TGCAGCGTTCGTTCCATGACAGGGGGTCACGAGCAGTACTTC. Translating it yields CSVRSMTGGHEQYF. This rearrangement joins TRBV29-1 to TRBJ2-7; 9 nucleotides line up with TRBD1. This CDR3 comprises 14 residues. The germline V gene has CDR1 SQVTM and CDR2 ANQGSEA. The trim removed 5 bases at V and 5 bases at J, leaving 10 bases unmatched.

As for this clone: The same CDR3 can be traced to other DNA sequences in this sample. The rearrangement joins TRBV5-1 to TRBJ2-3; the match to TRBD2 covers 8 bases. With V trimmed by 0 bases and J by 6 bases, 3 bases remained unmatched. The CDR3 consists of 14 residues. CDR1 is SGHRS and CDR2 is YFSETQ in the germline V gene. DNA of the CDR3: TGCGCCAGCAGCTTGGCAGCGGGAGAGGATACGCAGTATTTT. This translates into CASSLAAGEDTQYF.

This clone is labeled as medium-sized. The rearrangement links TRBV29-1 to TRBJ2-7; no clear D. The CDR3 spans 12 residues. Trimming removed 4 bases from V and 1 base from J, with 8 bases in between. Looked up from germline, CDR1 is SQVTM and CDR2 is ANQGSEA. The chain's CDR3 is CSVGKESYEQYF. The CDR3, as DNA: TGCAGCGTTGGTAAGGAGTCCTACGAGCAGTACTTC.

The rearrangement joins TRBV19 to TRBJ2-1; 12 positions agree with TRBD2. V lost 7 bases to trimming and J lost 6 bases; unmatched junction nucleotides: 7. The CDR3 is 15 amino acids. Germline values: CDR1 LNHDA, CDR2 SQIVND (reference sequence). CDR3 loop: CASKPLAGGGNEQFF. CDR3 in DNA: TGTGCCAGTAAACCACTAGCGGGAGGTGGCAATGAGCAGTTCTTC.

This chain joins TRBV3-1 (or the pseudogene TRBV3-2) and TRBJ1-5; 10 nucleotides line up with TRBD1. Unmatched junction bases numbered 6, after V lost 1 base and J lost 3 bases. Germline V gene sequence: CDR1 LGHDT, CDR2 YNNKEL (reference sequence). The CDR3 contains 17 residues. DNA of the CDR3: TGTGCCAGCAGCCAAGCGGGGACAGGGGCCGACAATCAGCCCCAGCATTTT. Translated: CASSQAGTGADNQPQHF.

The V and J genes are TRBV5-1 and TRBJ2-7; possibly TRBD2 for D (5 bases). CDR3 length equals 13 residues. V gave up 8 bases and J gave up 6 bases, with 18 bases separating them. Germline V gene data show CDR1 as SGHRS and CDR2 as YFSETQ. The CDR3 reads CASHSDGSGEQYF. The CDR3 bases are TGCGCCAGTCACAGTGACGGAAGCGGCGAGCAGTACTTC. Full variable domain (missing parts from reference TRBV5-1 and TRBJ2-7): KAGVTQTPRYLIKTRGQQVTLSCSPISGHRSVSWYQQTPGQGLQFLFEYFSETQRNKGNFPGRFSGRQFSNSRSEMNVSTLELGDSALYLCASHSDGSGEQYFGPGTRLTVT.

The chain joins TRBV6-1 to TRBJ1-3; a possible D gene is TRBD1 (6 bases). Germline CDR1 is MNHNS and CDR2 is SASEGT. Between the trimmed V and J ends, which lost 2 bases and 0 bases, there was a span of 8 bases. The CDR3 has 15 amino acids. The CDR3 nucleotides read TGTGCCAGCAGTGAAACAGGGACCTCTGGAAACACCATATATTTT. This gives the protein CASSETGTSGNTIYF.

In its sample, this clone was seen a few times. The genes are TRBV23-1 and TRBJ2-7, with 8 bases matching TRBD2. TRBV23-1 is treated as an ORF (open reading frame) with a function not yet certain. V gave up 3 bases and J gave up 2 bases; unmatched junction bases: 12. The CDR3 is made up of 17 amino acids. The CDR3 region is CASSQGLDPLATYEQYF. In DNA, the CDR3 is TGCGCCAGCAGTCAGGGACTAGACCCCCTGGCTACCTACGAGCAGTACTTC.

The chain has TRBV2 and TRBJ2-7; D possibly corresponds to TRBD1 (5 bases). The CDR3 is 13 residues long. Germline CDR1 and CDR2: SNHLY and FYNNEI. The V end lost 4 bases, the J end lost 4 bases, and 11 bases lay between the germline ends. CDR3 in amino acids: CASSVSRDYEQYF. The DNA for the CDR3 is TGTGCCAGCAGTGTCAGCAGGGATTACGAGCAGTACTTC.